The 28 T cell receptor beta chains reported below all come from one sample, sequenced in a study of PD-1 blockade in classical Hodgkin lymphoma. TCRdb keeps only in-frame clones here, not all; method: immunoSEQ multiplex PCR. Here the sample spans about 51,000 clones, more than 75% being singletons. Time point defined: cycle 4 day 1 (C4D1), after around six weeks of nivolumab. Every patient relapsed after autologous stem cell transplantation, and brentuximab vedotin exposure varied. This sample comprised peripheral blood mononuclear cells (PBMCs), obtained before the fourth cycle of nivolumab. These receptors were taken from a human donor with classical Hodgkin lymphoma.

V and J are TRBV11-3 and TRBJ1-3, with 9 bases lining up with TRBD1. This CDR3 region has 14 residues. After removal of 5 bases from V and 1 base from J, the junction contained 0 bases not matched to a gene. The germline CDR1 and CDR2 sequences are SGHNT and YENEEA. Written as DNA, the CDR3 is TGTGCCAGCAGCGGGACAGGGTCTGGAAACACCATATATTTT. It translates to CASSGTGSGNTIYF. The entire variable domain, with the rest obtained from reference TRBV11-3 and TRBJ1-3, is as follows: EAGVVQSPRYKIIEKKQPVAFWCNPISGHNTLYWYLQNLGQGPELLIRYENEEAVDDSQLPKDRFSAERLKGVDSTLKIQPAELGDSAVYLCASSGTGSGNTIYFGEGSWLTVV.

This chain joins TRBV6-1 and TRBJ2-7; D possibly corresponds to TRBD1 (6 bases). This CDR3 has 14 amino acids. Germline CDR1 MNHNS, CDR2 SASEGT. The V gene lost 6 bases and the J gene lost 0 bases, with 12 bases spanning the gap. CDR3 loop: CASSPGTYSYEQYF. CDR3 coding DNA: TGTGCCAGCAGCCCCGGGACATACTCCTACGAGCAGTACTTC.

This chain links TRBV7-2 with TRBJ2-1; D might be TRBD2 (6 bases). CDR1 SGHTA and CDR2 FQGNSA come from the germline V gene. The V and J ends lost 2 bases and 5 bases respectively, with 13 bases between them. This CDR3 comprises 15 residues. As DNA, the CDR3 is TGTGCCAGCAGCTTATTAGTCGGGAGTCACAATGAGCAGTTCTTC. This gives the protein CASSLLVGSHNEQFF.

The CDR3 spells CASSLAVRSSGNTIYF. CDR3 bases: TGTGCCAGCAGCTTGGCCGTGAGGAGTTCTGGAAACACCATATATTTT. The chain carries TRBV5-6 and TRBJ1-3; D gene uncertain. The ends were cut back, 0 bases at V and 1 base at J, with 11 bases in the middle. The CDR3 sequence is 16 residues long. Germline-derived CDR1 and CDR2 are SGHDT and YYEEEE.

The genes are TRBV19 and TRBJ1-5; no definite D call. V was pared by 8 bases and J by 2 bases, with 16 bases between. This CDR3 region has 15 residues. Germline CDR1 LNHDA, CDR2 SQIVND (reference sequence). This CDR3 reads CASARALQGNQPQHF. The CDR3 DNA reads as TGTGCCAGTGCGAGGGCTCTGCAGGGCAATCAGCCCCAGCATTTT.

This chain uses TRBV7-9 with TRBJ1-3; 8 bases align to TRBD1. This CDR3 is built from 16 residues. Per germline, CDR1 SEHNR and CDR2 FQNEAQ (reference sequence). J gave up 0 bases and V 3 bases, and 4 bases lay outside the gene matches. This CDR3 reads CASSFRTGPSGNTIYF. In nucleotides, the CDR3 is TGTGCCAGCAGCTTCCGGACAGGGCCCTCTGGAAACACCATATATTTT. Full variable domain (rest looked up from reference TRBV7-9 and TRBJ1-3): DTGVSQNPRHKITKRGQNVTFRCDPISEHNRLYWYRQTLGQGPEFLTYFQNEAQLEKSRLLSDRFSAERPKGSFSTLEIQRTEQGDSAMYLCASSFRTGPSGNTIYFGEGSWLTVV.

This clone is a singleton in its sample. This chain links TRBV30 with TRBJ1-4, with 8 bases matching TRBD1. CDR1 GTSNPN and CDR2 SVGIG come from the germline V gene (reference sequence). The CDR3 extends over 18 amino acids. V lost 0 bases to trimming and J lost 8 bases; unmatched junction nucleotides: 17. CDR3 coding DNA: TGTGCCTGGAGTGTAAGCCTACGACCCGGACAGGGTTTGGAAAAACTGTTTTTT. As protein: CAWSVSLRPGQGLEKLFF.

A remark on this clone: A far larger clone is just one base off, so this is likely a read error. Other DNA sequences in this sample translate to the same CDR3. The rearrangement links TRBV5-4 to TRBJ1-1; D is uncertain. The CDR3 loop spans 17 amino acids. V was pared by 4 bases and J by 0 bases, with 19 bases between. Germline CDR1 is SGHNT and CDR2 is YYREEE (reference sequence). The CDR3 nucleotides read TGTGCCAGCAGCCATCACCTGGGCCTCTCTATGAACACTGAAGCTTTCTTT. This codes for CASSHHLGLSMNTEAFF.

Only one count was recorded for this clone. The gene calls are TRBV5-1 and TRBJ2-3; 10 bases align to TRBD2. Germline CDR1 SGHRS, CDR2 YFSETQ. V was clipped by 1 base and J by 4 bases; unmatched bases: 3. The CDR3 runs to 15 residues. The CDR3 DNA is TGCGCCAGCAGCTTGTTAGCGGGAGGAGCAGATACGCAGTATTTT. It is translated as CASSLLAGGADTQYF.

This clone has only one observation. CDR3 nucleotides: TGTGCCAGCAGCCTAGCGGGAGGGGTGTACAATGAGCAGTTCTTC. It encodes CASSLAGGVYNEQFF. This chain joins TRBV7-3 and TRBJ2-1; TRBD2 matches at 12 bases. Trimming cost V 5 bases and J 4 bases; bases outside gene matches: 3. The CDR3 length is 15 residues. Per germline, CDR1 SGHTA and CDR2 FQGTGA.

The chain has TRBV19 and TRBJ1-2; D uncertain. CDR1 is LNHDA and CDR2 is SQIVND in the germline V gene (reference sequence). The CDR3 has 14 residues. Deletions cut 4 bases from V and 2 bases from J, with 11 bases between. CDR3 sequence reads: CASSTRALNYGYTF. The CDR3 DNA reads as TGTGCCAGTAGTACCCGGGCCTTAAACTATGGCTACACCTTC. Variable domain in full (rest from reference TRBV19 and TRBJ1-2): DGGITQSPKYLFRKEGQNVTLSCEQNLNHDAMYWYRQDPGQGLRLIYYSQIVNDFQKGDIAEGYSVSREKKESFPLTVTSAQKNPTAFYLCASSTRALNYGYTFGSGTRLTVV.

This rearrangement joins TRBV6-5 to TRBJ2-1, with 7 bases fitting TRBD1. The V gene's germline CDR1 is MNHEY and CDR2 SVGAGI. The CDR3 sequence is 14 residues long. V lost 6 bases, J lost 7 bases, and 9 bases stayed unmatched. Here the CDR3 DNA reads TGTGCCAGCAGACAGGGGTCGATGGGGAATGAGCAGTTCTTC. Residues: CASRQGSMGNEQFF.

The chain links TRBV13 to TRBJ1-2, with TRBD1 identical over 9 bases. Germline V CDR1 and CDR2: PRHDT, FYEKMQ (reference sequence). This CDR3 has 13 residues. J gave up 8 bases and V 5 bases, and 6 bases lay outside the gene matches. CDR3 sequence (DNA): TGTGCCAGCAGCCAAGACAGGGGGGTGGGCTACACCTTC. Its protein product is CASSQDRGVGYTF.

V is TRBV9 and J is TRBJ2-3; the match to TRBD2 covers 11 bases. The junction had 3 bases not matched to a gene; V was cut back by 1 base and J by 2 bases. Germline assignment: CDR1 SGDLS and CDR2 YYNGEE. The CDR3 is made up of 16 amino acids. CDR3 residues: CASSVSSGRNTDTQYF. CDR3 DNA sequence: TGTGCCAGCAGCGTATCTAGCGGGAGGAACACAGATACGCAGTATTTT.

J is TRBJ2-1 and V is TRBV7-6, with D possibly being TRBD1 (5 bases). The germline V gene has CDR1 SGHVS and CDR2 FNYEAQ. V was trimmed by 8 bases and J by 8 bases, leaving 19 bases between them. The CDR3 length is 14 residues. Here the CDR3 DNA reads TGTGCCAGCGCAATGAATCAGGGTGGTGATGAGCAGTTCTTC. Amino acid sequence: CASAMNQGGDEQFF.

The J gene is TRBJ1-6, the V gene TRBV9; the D is unclear. Trimming stripped 4 bases from V and 3 bases from J, with 11 bases between. CDR1 and CDR2 from the germline V gene are SGDLS and YYNGEE. There are 15 residues in the CDR3. The chain's CDR3 is CASSPSGLYNSPLHF. The CDR3, as DNA: TGTGCCAGCAGCCCCAGTGGACTCTATAATTCACCCCTCCACTTT.

The V call is TRBV4-2, the J call TRBJ1-4; 10 nucleotides match TRBD1. V shed 1 base and J 8 bases; nucleotides not matched to a gene: 10. The CDR3 consists of 17 residues. Germline CDR1 and CDR2: LGHNA and YNFKEQ. Here the CDR3 reads CASSQANSGTGVEKLFF. CDR3 bases: TGTGCCAGCAGCCAAGCTAATTCCGGGACAGGGGTAGAAAAACTGTTTTTT.

The CDR3: CASSSRDSTTNRKETQYF. DNA for the CDR3: TGTGCCAGCAGTAGCCGGGACAGTACTACCAACAGGAAAGAGACCCAGTACTTC. V usage is TRBV28 and J usage is TRBJ2-5; 7 bases are a match to TRBD1. Germline loops: CDR1 MDHEN, CDR2 SYDVKM. Unmatched junction bases numbered 18, after V lost 5 bases and J lost 3 bases. The CDR3 covers 18 residues.

This chain joins TRBV30 and TRBJ1-3; 8 positions match TRBD1. The CDR3 is 16 residues long. Germline V gene data show CDR1 as GTSNPN and CDR2 as SVGIG (reference sequence). The V and J ends lost 0 bases and 0 bases, in that order; junction bases with no gene match: 4. This CDR3 is CAWSVGQVDSGNTIYF. As DNA, the CDR3 is TGTGCCTGGAGTGTGGGACAGGTGGACTCTGGAAACACCATATATTTT.

The chain couples TRBV6-1 to TRBJ1-1; TRBD1 is a possible D gene (6 bases). CDR1 and CDR2 from the germline V gene are MNHNS and SASEGT. The CDR3 runs 14 residues. Between the trimmed V and J ends, which lost 2 bases and 7 bases, there was a span of 14 bases. CDR3 residues: CASSETSNRVEAFF. DNA for the CDR3: TGTGCCAGCAGTGAAACCTCGAACAGGGTTGAAGCTTTCTTT.

The chain has TRBV2 and TRBJ2-5, with TRBD2 as a possible D gene (5 bases). V was trimmed by 5 bases and J by 5 bases, leaving 12 bases between them. The CDR3 is made up of 13 amino acids. Germline CDR1 SNHLY, CDR2 FYNNEI. The CDR3 loop is CASSKGARETQYF. Written as DNA, the CDR3 is TGTGCCAGCAGTAAGGGAGCTCGGGAGACCCAGTACTTC.

CDR3 region: CASSLKGAGANTGELFF. The CDR3 DNA follows: TGTGCCAGCTCACTCAAGGGAGCGGGGGCGAACACCGGGGAGCTGTTTTTT. This chain links TRBV18 with TRBJ2-2; 8 bases map to TRBD2. J was trimmed by 0 bases and V by 4 bases; bases with no gene match: 7. The CDR3 covers 17 residues. Germline V CDR1 and CDR2: KGHSH, LQKENI.

V and J are TRBV4-1 and TRBJ1-1; 8 bases match TRBD1. The CDR3 consists of 15 residues. Germline trimming cut 5 bases from V and 1 base from J; bases unmatched to any gene: 6. CDR1 and CDR2 from the germline V gene are MGHRA and YSYEKL. DNA for the CDR3: TGCGCCAGCAGCATATTAGGACAGGGGAACACTGAAGCTTTCTTT. Translated: CASSILGQGNTEAFF.

This clone has a handful of counts. V and J are TRBV9 and TRBJ2-5, with D tentatively TRBD1 (6 bases). V shed 4 bases and J shed 4 bases, with 14 bases lying between them. There are 14 residues in the CDR3. Per the germline V gene, CDR1 is SGDLS and CDR2 is YYNGEE. The CDR3 sequence: CASSPTATGETQYF. The CDR3 DNA is TGTGCCAGCAGCCCGACCGCGACAGGAGAGACCCAGTACTTC.

CDR3 nucleotides: TGCGCCAGCAGCTTGGTGGGGGGCGTAATAGACTATGGCTACACCTTC. Translation gives CASSLVGGVIDYGYTF. The V gene is TRBV5-1, the J gene TRBJ1-2, with D perhaps matching TRBD1 (6 bases). Trimming removed 0 bases from V and 3 bases from J, with 15 bases in between. Germline V gives CDR1 SGHRS, CDR2 YFSETQ. CDR3 length: 16 residues.

The V gene is TRBV15, the J gene TRBJ2-1, with 14 bases identical to TRBD2. Germline CDR1 reads LNHNV; CDR2 reads YYDKDF (reference sequence). This CDR3 has 19 residues. With V trimmed by 5 bases and J by 0 bases, 9 bases remained unmatched. The DNA of the CDR3 is TGTGCCACCAGCGATGGACTAGCGGGGGGCCTCAGCTCCTACAATGAGCAGTTCTTC. This translates into CATSDGLAGGLSSYNEQFF.

The chain uses TRBV11-2 and TRBJ1-1; the D gene is possibly TRBD1 (5 bases). CDR1 SGHAT and CDR2 FQNNGV come from the germline V gene. CDR3 size: 14 residues. V lost 5 bases to trimming and J lost 10 bases, with 20 bases between them. The CDR3 here is CASSIGAYKGGAFF. For the CDR3, the DNA is TGTGCCAGCAGCATAGGGGCGTATAAGGGAGGAGCTTTCTTT. Variable domain in full (rest from reference TRBV11-2 and TRBJ1-1): EAGVAQSPRYKIIEKRQSVAFWCNPISGHATLYWYQQILGQGPKLLIQFQNNGVVDDSQLPKDRFSAERLKGVDSTLKIQPAKLEDSAVYLCASSIGAYKGGAFFGQGTRLTVV.

The rearrangement links TRBV7-9 to TRBJ1-3; D is unresolved. The CDR3 sequence is 13 residues long. Germline V gene lookup returns CDR1 SEHNR and CDR2 FQNEAQ (reference sequence). The V end was cut by 6 bases, the J end by 0 bases, with 6 bases between. CDR3 protein: CASSLSSGNTIYF. The CDR3 region has the DNA TGTGCCAGCAGTCTGAGCTCTGGAAACACCATATATTTT.